This T cell receptor beta chain was identified in a study of blood T cell repertoires in COVID-19. Study-wide background: Both acute and convalescent COVID-19 samples were obtained from the United States, Italy and Spain. PBMCs, B-cell-depleted T cells, or T cells provided the cDNA or gDNA that made up the material.

This clone was seen a single time. Seattle enrolled patients during active infection and tracked them longitudinally. In the authors' methods: Amplification of reference gene primers provided the estimated nucleated cell counts. Measured with immunoSEQ multiplex PCR; TCRdb has only the in-frame clones, and not every one. The DNA was the basis for D and trimming; V, J and clone size are from that table. The sample contains about 480,000 clones, approximately 91% of which appear only once. Sequencing input: peripheral blood. The sequence derives from a woman aged 45 to 65 with COVID-19, enrolled during active disease.

CDR3 in amino acids: CASSSIQRSSYNEQFF. In nucleotides, the CDR3 is TGCGCCAGCAGCTCGATTCAGAGGAGCTCCTACAATGAGCAGTTCTTC. This chain connects TRBV5-1 to TRBJ2-1; D is ambiguous. The CDR3 contains 16 residues. Trimming pared 3 bases from V and 0 bases from J, leaving 13 bases between. Germline CDR1 is SGHRS and CDR2 is YFSETQ.